This T cell receptor beta chain derives from a study of blood T cell repertoires in COVID-19. Whole-study context: The samples span acute and convalescent COVID-19 from the United States, Italy and Spain.

Per germline, CDR1 SGHVS and CDR2 FQNEAQ. The J segment lost 1 base and the V segment lost 5 bases, leaving 9 bases of the junction unmatched. The CDR3 extends over 16 amino acids. TCRdb keeps only in-frame clones here, not all; method: immunoSEQ multiplex PCR. Of some 120,000 clones in the sample, 80% to 90% were seen once. V gene TRBV7-8 combines with J gene TRBJ2-7; 9 nucleotides agree with TRBD1. The receptor was isolated from a man older than 75 with active or convalescent COVID-19. The sample consisted of peripheral blood. The CDR3 coding sequence is TGTGCCAGCAGCCTAGAAGGACAGGGGTGGTCCTACGAGCAGTACTTC. It encodes CASSLEGQGWSYEQYF.